The 30 T cell receptor beta chains below were found in one sample sequenced in a study of blood T cell repertoires in COVID-19. Sequenced by immunoSEQ multiplex PCR; TCRdb stores in-frame clones only, minus some. The table shows under 250,000 clones, with 80% to 90% occurring only once. Source material: PBMCs or T cells enriched from blood (not recorded which). The receptors were gathered from a woman aged 25 to 39 with acute COVID-19.

This clone was found a few times. The V and J genes are TRBV6-6 and TRBJ1-1; the match to TRBD1 covers 7 bases. With V trimmed by 5 bases and J by 3 bases, 15 bases remained unmatched. The CDR3 runs to 17 residues. Germline CDR1 is MNHNY and CDR2 is SVGAGI (reference sequence). The CDR3 protein is CASSPGTDMGMDTEAFF. The CDR3 nucleotides read TGTGCCAGCAGTCCCGGGACAGATATGGGAATGGACACTGAAGCTTTCTTT.

V gene TRBV14 combines with J gene TRBJ2-7, with unresolved D. CDR1 and CDR2 from the germline V gene are SGHDN and FVKESK. The CDR3 has 13 amino acids. V was trimmed by 4 bases and J by 5 bases, leaving 12 bases between them. This chain's CDR3 is CASSRPTLDEQYF. Written as DNA, the CDR3 is TGTGCCAGCAGCCGGCCGACACTCGACGAGCAGTACTTC.

The chain combines TRBV5-1 with TRBJ2-2; a possible D gene is TRBD2 (6 bases). V lost 0 bases to trimming and J lost 7 bases, with 10 bases between them. The CDR3 is 14 amino acids. In germline, CDR1 is SGHRS, CDR2 YFSETQ. In DNA, the CDR3 is TGCGCCAGCAGCTTGGGGGACTCGCACGGGGAGCTGTTTTTT. Its protein product is CASSLGDSHGELFF. The whole variable domain, remainder taken from reference TRBV5-1 and TRBJ2-2, is KAGVTQTPRYLIKTRGQQVTLSCSPISGHRSVSWYQQTPGQGLQFLFEYFSETQRNKGNFPGRFSGRQFSNSRSEMNVSTLELGDSALYLCASSLGDSHGELFFGEGSRLTVL.

The genes are TRBV11-2 and TRBJ2-7, with D perhaps matching TRBD2 (6 bases). The V and J ends lost 1 base and 5 bases respectively, with 9 bases between them. From germline, CDR1 is SGHAT and CDR2 FQNNGV. The CDR3 is 13 amino acids. The CDR3 region is CASSLAPGDEQYF. The CDR3 nucleotides are TGTGCCAGCAGCTTAGCTCCGGGGGACGAGCAGTACTTC.

This chain joins TRBV27 and TRBJ2-3; a weak D match, TRBD2 (5 bases). Germline CDR1 and CDR2: MNHEY and SMNVEV (reference sequence). The CDR3 spans 14 residues. Trimming stripped 2 bases from V and 5 bases from J, with 11 bases between. CDR3 DNA: TGTGCCAGCAGTTTAAGAGGGTATGGAGATACGCAGTATTTT. It translates to CASSLRGYGDTQYF.

The chain links TRBV25-1 to TRBJ1-2, with D perhaps TRBD1 (6 bases). Trimming pared 1 base from V and 5 bases from J, leaving 11 bases between. This CDR3 has 14 residues. Looked up from germline, CDR1 is MGHDK and CDR2 is SYGVNS. The CDR3, as DNA: TGTGCCAGCAGTGAATCCTCCCAGGGGTATGGCTACACCTTC. Amino acids: CASSESSQGYGYTF.

The chain couples TRBV6-6 to TRBJ2-1; 10 positions agree with TRBD2. V gave up 7 bases and J gave up 6 bases; unmatched junction bases: 6. The CDR3 is made up of 14 amino acids. Germline V gene data show CDR1 as MNHNY and CDR2 as SVGAGI (reference sequence). As DNA, the CDR3 is TGTGCCAGCATGATGAGCGGGGGGGGCAATGAGCAGTTCTTC. It encodes CASMMSGGGNEQFF.

The count of this clone is one. The chain couples TRBV4-1 to TRBJ1-4, with D unresolved. V was clipped by 0 bases and J by 8 bases, with 10 bases between them. CDR3 size: 14 residues. Germline-derived CDR1 and CDR2 are MGHRA and YSYEKL. CDR3 sequence: CASSQDERREKLFF. In nucleotides, the CDR3 is TGCGCCAGCAGCCAAGACGAGCGACGGGAAAAACTGTTTTTT.

Only a few counts were recorded for this clone. This chain connects TRBV10-1 to TRBJ2-1; possible D gene TRBD1, 5 bases. The CDR3 is 16 residues long. V lost 8 bases to trimming and J lost 5 bases, with 22 bases between them. In germline, CDR1 is WNHNN, CDR2 SYGVQD (reference sequence). The DNA of the CDR3 is TGCGCCAGCCTGCTGGGGCAGCCTACGAGGCACAATGAGCAGTTCTTC. It yields the protein CASLLGQPTRHNEQFF.

In its sample, this clone was seen once. The chain combines TRBV5-1 with TRBJ1-1; D might be TRBD1 (6 bases). The V end lost 1 base, the J end lost 6 bases, and 16 bases lay between the germline ends. This CDR3 has 15 residues. CDR1 is SGHRS and CDR2 is YFSETQ in the germline V gene. DNA for the CDR3: TGCGCCAGCAGCTTGTCATCACCCAGGGGCGCTGAAGCTTTCTTT. The encoded protein is CASSLSSPRGAEAFF.

The CDR3: CASRVDSDTGELFF. In DNA, the CDR3 is TGTGCCAGCAGGGTCGACAGCGACACCGGGGAGCTGTTTTTT. V is TRBV3-1 (or the pseudogene TRBV3-2) and J is TRBJ2-2; D perhaps matches TRBD1 (5 bases). CDR3 length equals 14 residues. Germline lookup yields CDR1 LGHDT and CDR2 YNNKEL (reference sequence). V was pared by 6 bases and J by 3 bases, with 11 bases between.

This clone was observed a few times. The genes are TRBV5-1 and TRBJ2-7; perhaps TRBD1 as D (5 bases). Per germline, CDR1 SGHRS and CDR2 YFSETQ. This CDR3 spans 14 amino acids. Trimming removed 4 bases from V and 5 bases from J, with 16 bases in between. CDR3 loop: CASSDEAGFNEQYF. CDR3 nucleotide sequence: TGCGCCAGCAGCGACGAAGCAGGGTTTAACGAGCAGTACTTC. The full variable domain, its missing parts supplied by reference TRBV5-1 and TRBJ2-7, is KAGVTQTPRYLIKTRGQQVTLSCSPISGHRSVSWYQQTPGQGLQFLFEYFSETQRNKGNFPGRFSGRQFSNSRSEMNVSTLELGDSALYLCASSDEAGFNEQYFGPGTRLTVT.

This clone was picked up one time. This chain uses TRBV9 with TRBJ1-1; D is possibly TRBD1 (6 bases). Germline V gene lookup returns CDR1 SGDLS and CDR2 YYNGEE. V shed 3 bases and J shed 3 bases, with 12 bases lying between them. The CDR3 extends over 14 amino acids. Here the CDR3 reads CASSATPGDTEAFF. The CDR3 DNA reads as TGTGCCAGCAGCGCAACCCCAGGGGACACTGAAGCTTTCTTT.

The rearrangement links TRBV6-5 to TRBJ2-7; a weak D match, TRBD2 (5 bases). The CDR3 sequence is 13 residues long. Germline CDR1 is MNHEY and CDR2 is SVGAGI. The V and J ends lost 2 bases and 6 bases respectively, with 11 bases between them. DNA of the CDR3: TGTGCCAGCAGTTACCTTTGGGAGAGCGAGCAGTACTTC. This translates into CASSYLWESEQYF.

This chain links TRBV7-2 with TRBJ1-2; 10 nucleotides line up with TRBD1. The CDR3 runs to 15 residues. Trimming cost V 5 bases and J 4 bases; bases outside gene matches: 7. Germline V gene sequence: CDR1 SGHTA, CDR2 FQGNSA. This chain's CDR3 is CASSPTTGGAYGYTF. The CDR3 nucleotides are TGTGCCAGCAGCCCTACGACAGGGGGCGCCTATGGCTACACCTTC.

The chain recombines TRBV29-1 with TRBJ2-1, with a tentative D call TRBD2 (7 bases). Germline V gene data show CDR1 as SQVTM and CDR2 as ANQGSEA. Trimming stripped 4 bases from V and 10 bases from J, with 8 bases between. This CDR3 has 10 amino acids. CDR3 DNA sequence: TGCAGCGTTGGGGGGGGCGAGCAGTTCTTC. Encoded protein: CSVGGGEQFF.

The V and J genes are TRBV7-2 and TRBJ1-3, with D maybe TRBD1 (6 bases). Per germline, CDR1 SGHTA and CDR2 FQGNSA. This CDR3 is 16 amino acids long. V was cut by 2 bases and J by 0 bases, with 11 bases left in between. The CDR3 sequence: CASSLPRGASGNTIYF. Written as DNA, the CDR3 is TGTGCCAGCAGCTTACCACGGGGGGCCTCTGGAAACACCATATATTTT.

The genes are TRBV27 and TRBJ1-5; D is undetermined. The CDR3 length is 13 residues. Deletions cut 3 bases from V and 1 base from J, with 4 bases between. The germline CDR1 and CDR2 sequences are MNHEY and SMNVEV (reference sequence). CDR3 nucleotide sequence: TGTGCCAGCAGTTTCTCCAGCAATCAGCCCCAGCATTTT. It specifies CASSFSSNQPQHF.

This chain joins TRBV4-1 and TRBJ1-2; D might be TRBD1 (5 bases). Trimming left V 0 bases short and J 0 bases short, with 14 bases between. Per germline, CDR1 MGHRA and CDR2 YSYEKL. The CDR3 spans 17 residues. The CDR3 region has the DNA TGCGCCAGCAGCCAAGAGGGAATCCCGGGGGCTAACTATGGCTACACCTTC. Residues: CASSQEGIPGANYGYTF.

The chain couples TRBV30 to TRBJ1-3; D unclear. The germline CDR1 and CDR2 sequences are GTSNPN and SVGIG (reference sequence). The CDR3 length is 13 residues. V was cut by 0 bases and J by 8 bases, with 11 bases left in between. CDR3 sequence (DNA): TGTGCCTGGAGTGTCGGGTTACGGTACACCATATATTTT. Its translation: CAWSVGLRYTIYF.

This clone was recorded once. The V and J genes are TRBV7-6 and TRBJ2-5; 9 bases are shared with TRBD2. Germline V CDR1 and CDR2: SGHVS, FNYEAQ. The CDR3 consists of 17 residues. V was pared by 1 base and J by 5 bases, with 11 bases of the junction left unmatched. The CDR3 DNA is TGTGCCAGCAGCTTAGAGCGCGGGGGGGCTAATAAGGAGACCCAGTACTTC. This gives the protein CASSLERGGANKETQYF.

V usage is TRBV5-8 and J usage is TRBJ2-5, with D unclear. The CDR3 has 12 amino acids. Per the germline V gene, CDR1 is SGHTS and CDR2 is YDEGEE. The V and J ends lost 0 bases and 5 bases respectively, with 5 bases between them. The DNA of the CDR3 is TGTGCCAGCAGCTTGGACTTTGAGACCCAGTACTTC. It specifies CASSLDFETQYF.

This clone appeared once. The chain couples TRBV19 to TRBJ1-3, with 8 bases lining up with TRBD1. Germline assignment: CDR1 LNHDA and CDR2 SQIVND (reference sequence). The CDR3 contains 17 residues. The V segment lost 3 bases and the J segment 2 bases; nucleotides outside the gene matches: 9. The CDR3 sequence is CASSILTGVQAGNTIYF. CDR3 in DNA: TGTGCCAGTAGTATCTTGACAGGGGTCCAGGCTGGAAACACCATATATTTT.

The chain is built from TRBV10-3 and TRBJ1-1, with a tentative D call TRBD1 (5 bases). Trimming took off 3 bases at V and 1 base at J, with 6 bases between the two ends. CDR1 ENHRY and CDR2 SYGVKD come from the germline V gene. This CDR3 has 13 amino acids. The CDR3 coding sequence is TGTGCCATCAGTGATGGGGCGAACACTGAAGCTTTCTTT. As protein: CAISDGANTEAFF.

The chain employs TRBV4-1 and TRBJ2-1; 11 nucleotides align to TRBD2. Germline CDR1 MGHRA, CDR2 YSYEKL. CDR3 size: 15 residues. Trimming took 3 bases from V and 2 from J; bases not matched to a gene: 0. The CDR3 DNA reads as TGCGCCAGCAGCCATAGCGGGGGGGCCTACAATGAGCAGTTCTTC. This sequence encodes CASSHSGGAYNEQFF.

This chain joins TRBV4-2 and TRBJ2-5; D might be TRBD1 (5 bases). The germline CDR1 and CDR2 sequences are LGHNA and YNFKEQ. The CDR3 length is 14 residues. Between the trimmed V and J ends, which lost 0 bases and 5 bases, there was a span of 10 bases. This CDR3 reads CASSQEGAEETQYF. CDR3 in DNA: TGTGCCAGCAGCCAAGAAGGGGCCGAGGAGACCCAGTACTTC.

The gene calls are TRBV7-9 and TRBJ2-3; D uncertain. Germline V gives CDR1 SEHNR, CDR2 FQNEAQ (reference sequence). Trimming took 4 bases from V and 2 from J, leaving 13 bases between them. This CDR3 contains 15 residues. The CDR3 reads CASSSPRESTDTQYF. The CDR3 DNA follows: TGTGCCAGCAGCTCCCCCCGCGAGTCCACAGATACGCAGTATTTT.

CDR3 loop: CASSPGGRGGYGYTF. CDR3 nucleotide sequence: TGCGCCAGCAGCCCGGGGGGCAGGGGTGGCTATGGCTACACCTTC. The chain recombines TRBV5-1 with TRBJ1-2; TRBD1 might be the D (6 bases). Germline V lookup: CDR1 SGHRS, CDR2 YFSETQ. The CDR3 length is 15 residues. The V end was cut by 4 bases, the J end by 4 bases, with 17 bases between.

The V call is TRBV5-1, the J call TRBJ2-7, with 11 positions matching TRBD2. This CDR3 is 17 amino acids long. The junction had 9 bases not matched to a gene; V was cut back by 1 base and J by 3 bases. In germline, CDR1 is SGHRS, CDR2 YFSETQ. DNA for the CDR3: TGCGCCAGCAGCTTGCTTAGCGGGGGGGCCCCTTACTACGAGCAGTACTTC. This encodes CASSLLSGGAPYYEQYF.

CDR3 amino acids: CASSLAYRGASGNTIYF. The CDR3 coding sequence is TGTGCCAGCAGCTTAGCGTATCGGGGAGCATCTGGAAACACCATATATTTT. The rearrangement links TRBV7-6 to TRBJ1-3; D is unresolved. The germline V and J ends were trimmed by 0 bases and 1 base, with 13 bases remaining between them. The CDR3 contains 17 residues. CDR1 SGHVS and CDR2 FNYEAQ come from the germline V gene.